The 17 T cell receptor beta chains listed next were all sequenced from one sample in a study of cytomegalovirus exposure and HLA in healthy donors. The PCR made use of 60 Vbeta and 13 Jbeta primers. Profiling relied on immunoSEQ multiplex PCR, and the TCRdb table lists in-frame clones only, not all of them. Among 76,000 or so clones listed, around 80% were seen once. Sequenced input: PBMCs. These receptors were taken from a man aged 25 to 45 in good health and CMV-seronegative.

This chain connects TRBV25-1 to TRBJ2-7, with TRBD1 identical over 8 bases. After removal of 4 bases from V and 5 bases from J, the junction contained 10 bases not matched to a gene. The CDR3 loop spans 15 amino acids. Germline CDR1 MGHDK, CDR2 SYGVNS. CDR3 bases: TGTGCCAGCAGTGGAATCAGGGGGCCGACCGACGAGCAGTACTTC. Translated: CASSGIRGPTDEQYF.

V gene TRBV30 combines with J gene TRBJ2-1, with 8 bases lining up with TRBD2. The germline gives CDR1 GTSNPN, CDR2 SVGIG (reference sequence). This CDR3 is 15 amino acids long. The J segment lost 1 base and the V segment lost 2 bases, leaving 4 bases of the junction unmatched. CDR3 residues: CAWSKVAGSYNEQFF. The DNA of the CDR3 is TGTGCCTGGAGTAAGGTAGCGGGGTCCTACAATGAGCAGTTCTTC.

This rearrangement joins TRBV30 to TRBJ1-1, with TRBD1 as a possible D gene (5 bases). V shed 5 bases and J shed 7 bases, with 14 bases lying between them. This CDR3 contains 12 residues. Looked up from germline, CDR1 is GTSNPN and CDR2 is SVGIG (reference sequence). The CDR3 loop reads CAWGRVSNEAFF. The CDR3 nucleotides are TGTGCCTGGGGCAGGGTGAGTAATGAAGCTTTCTTT.

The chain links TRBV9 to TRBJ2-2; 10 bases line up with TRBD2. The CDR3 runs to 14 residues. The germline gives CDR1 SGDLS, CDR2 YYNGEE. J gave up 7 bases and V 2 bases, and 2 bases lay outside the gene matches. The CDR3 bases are TGTGCCAGCAGCGTCGGGACTAGCGACGGGGAGCTGTTTTTT. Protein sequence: CASSVGTSDGELFF.

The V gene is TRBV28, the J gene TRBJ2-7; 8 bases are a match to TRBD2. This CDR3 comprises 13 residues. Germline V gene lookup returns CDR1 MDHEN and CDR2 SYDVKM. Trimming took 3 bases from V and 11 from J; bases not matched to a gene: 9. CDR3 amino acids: CASSLSGSRREYF. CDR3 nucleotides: TGTGCCAGCAGTTTGAGCGGGAGCCGGCGTGAGTACTTC. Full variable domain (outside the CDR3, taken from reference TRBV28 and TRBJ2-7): DVKVTQSSRYLVKRTGEKVFLECVQDMDHENMFWYRQDPGLGLRLIYFSYDVKMKEKGDIPEGYSVSREKKERFSLILESASTNQTSMYLCASSLSGSRREYFGPGTRLTVT.

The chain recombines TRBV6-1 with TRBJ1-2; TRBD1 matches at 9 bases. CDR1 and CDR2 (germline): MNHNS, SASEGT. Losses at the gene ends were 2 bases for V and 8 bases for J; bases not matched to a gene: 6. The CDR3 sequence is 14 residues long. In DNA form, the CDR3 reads TGTGCCAGCAGTGAATTATTTACAGGGGGCGGCTACACCTTC. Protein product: CASSELFTGGGYTF.

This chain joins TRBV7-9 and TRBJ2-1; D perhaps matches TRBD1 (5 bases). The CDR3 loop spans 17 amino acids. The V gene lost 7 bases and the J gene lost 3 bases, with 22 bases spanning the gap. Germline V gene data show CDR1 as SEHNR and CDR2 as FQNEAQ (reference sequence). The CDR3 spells CASNPWGSSYRYNEQFF. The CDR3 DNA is TGTGCCAGCAACCCGTGGGGCTCTTCCTACCGCTACAATGAGCAGTTCTTC. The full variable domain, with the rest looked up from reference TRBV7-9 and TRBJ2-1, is DTGVSQNPRHKITKRGQNVTFRCDPISEHNRLYWYRQTLGQGPEFLTYFQNEAQLEKSRLLSDRFSAERPKGSFSTLEIQRTEQGDSAMYLCASNPWGSSYRYNEQFFGPGTRLTVL.

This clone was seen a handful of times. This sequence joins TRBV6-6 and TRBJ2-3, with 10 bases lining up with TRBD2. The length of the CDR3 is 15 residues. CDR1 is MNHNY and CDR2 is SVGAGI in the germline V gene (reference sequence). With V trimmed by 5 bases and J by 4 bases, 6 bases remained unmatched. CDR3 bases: TGTGCCAGCAGTACCAGCGGGAGGGGGTCAGATACGCAGTATTTT. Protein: CASSTSGRGSDTQYF.

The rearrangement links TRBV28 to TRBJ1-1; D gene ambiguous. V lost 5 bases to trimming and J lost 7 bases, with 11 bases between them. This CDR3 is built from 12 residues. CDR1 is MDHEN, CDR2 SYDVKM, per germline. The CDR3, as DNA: TGTGCCAGCAGTGTCTCCGGGTTTGAAGCTTTCTTT. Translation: CASSVSGFEAFF. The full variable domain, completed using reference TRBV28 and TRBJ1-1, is DVKVTQSSRYLVKRTGEKVFLECVQDMDHENMFWYRQDPGLGLRLIYFSYDVKMKEKGDIPEGYSVSREKKERFSLILESASTNQTSMYLCASSVSGFEAFFGQGTRLTVV.

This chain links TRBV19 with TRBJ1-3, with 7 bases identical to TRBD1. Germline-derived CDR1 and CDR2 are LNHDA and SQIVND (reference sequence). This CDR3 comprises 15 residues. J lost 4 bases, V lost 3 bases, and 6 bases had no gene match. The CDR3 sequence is CASSMPRDRGNTIYF. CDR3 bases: TGTGCCAGTAGTATGCCTAGGGACAGAGGAAACACCATATATTTT.

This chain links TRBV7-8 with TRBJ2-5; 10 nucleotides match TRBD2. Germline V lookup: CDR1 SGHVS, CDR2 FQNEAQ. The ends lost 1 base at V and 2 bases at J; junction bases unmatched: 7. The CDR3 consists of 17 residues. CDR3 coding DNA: TGTGCCAGCAGCTTAGTCCTAGCGGGGGCGTCACAAGAGACCCAGTACTTC. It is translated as CASSLVLAGASQETQYF.

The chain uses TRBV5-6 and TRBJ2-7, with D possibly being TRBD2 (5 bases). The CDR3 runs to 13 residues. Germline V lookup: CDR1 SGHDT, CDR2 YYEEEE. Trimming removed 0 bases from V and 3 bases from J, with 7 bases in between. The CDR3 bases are TGTGCCAGCAGCTTGGCCGGGGTCTACGAGCAGTACTTC. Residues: CASSLAGVYEQYF. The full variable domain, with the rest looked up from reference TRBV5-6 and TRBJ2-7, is DAGVTQSPTHLIKTRGQQVTLRCSPKSGHDTVSWYQQALGQGPQFIFQYYEEEERQRGNFPDRFSGHQFPNYSSELNVNALLLGDSALYLCASSLAGVYEQYFGPGTRLTVT.

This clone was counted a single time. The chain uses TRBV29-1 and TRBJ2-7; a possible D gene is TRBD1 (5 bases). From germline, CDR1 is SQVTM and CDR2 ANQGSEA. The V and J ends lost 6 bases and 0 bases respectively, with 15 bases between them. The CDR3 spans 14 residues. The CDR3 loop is CSVRMTASSYEQYF. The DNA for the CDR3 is TGCAGCGTCCGAATGACAGCTAGCTCCTACGAGCAGTACTTC.

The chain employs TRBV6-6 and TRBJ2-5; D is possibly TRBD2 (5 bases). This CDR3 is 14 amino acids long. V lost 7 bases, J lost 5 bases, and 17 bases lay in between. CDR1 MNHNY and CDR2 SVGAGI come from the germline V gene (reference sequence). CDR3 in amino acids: CASKKELASETQYF. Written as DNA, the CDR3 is TGTGCCAGCAAGAAGGAGCTAGCATCTGAGACCCAGTACTTC.

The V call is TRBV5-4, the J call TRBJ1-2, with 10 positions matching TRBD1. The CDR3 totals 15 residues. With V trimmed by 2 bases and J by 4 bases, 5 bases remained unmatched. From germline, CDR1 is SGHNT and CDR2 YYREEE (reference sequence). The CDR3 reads CASSFDRGRSYGYTF. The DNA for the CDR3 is TGTGCCAGCAGCTTTGACAGGGGGCGCAGCTATGGCTACACCTTC.

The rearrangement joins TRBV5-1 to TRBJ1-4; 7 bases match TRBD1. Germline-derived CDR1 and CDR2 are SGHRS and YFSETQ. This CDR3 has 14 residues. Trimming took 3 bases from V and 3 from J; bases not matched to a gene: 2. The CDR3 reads CASSSGQPNEKLFF. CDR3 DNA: TGCGCCAGCAGCTCGGGACAGCCTAATGAAAAACTGTTTTTT.

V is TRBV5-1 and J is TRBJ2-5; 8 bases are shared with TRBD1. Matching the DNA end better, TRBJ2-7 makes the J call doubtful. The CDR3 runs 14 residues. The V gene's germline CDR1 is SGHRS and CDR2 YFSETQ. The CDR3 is CASSSNRGDYEQYF. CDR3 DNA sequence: TGCGCCAGCAGCTCGAACAGGGGGGACTACGAGCAGTACTTC.